This TCR beta chain appears in the sequencing data of a study of shared clonotypes between healthy human individuals. General study points: Large sequencing depth failed to make sorted-subset sequencing complete, rarefaction showed. Exclusively blood specimens were collected; tissue repertoires likely differ. Across a handful of donors, naive CD4 shared roughly 5.2%, naive CD8 under 4%, memory CD4 2% to 2.5%, memory CD8 0.4% to 0.5%.

As for this clone: Its antigen remains unidentified.

The CDR3 is 16 residues long. Per the germline V gene, CDR1 is LNHDA and CDR2 is SQIVND (reference sequence). J was trimmed by 3 bases and V by 9 bases; bases with no gene match: 13. Genomic DNA of every subset was divided equally among multiple immunoSEQ plates. TCRdb's table, derived via immunoSEQ multiplex PCR, lists solely in-frame clones and lacks some. The table includes approximately 1.4 million clones, 95% to 99% detected once. The chain links TRBV19 to TRBJ1-2; 10 positions match TRBD1. Sample: naive CD4+ T cells sorted from blood. Sample subset: CD45RA+ positively selected. This receptor was obtained from a man aged 25 to 45 in good health. The CDR3: CASASASGTGDYGYTF. CDR3 DNA: TGTGCCAGCGCTTCGGCAAGCGGGACAGGGGACTATGGCTACACCTTC.